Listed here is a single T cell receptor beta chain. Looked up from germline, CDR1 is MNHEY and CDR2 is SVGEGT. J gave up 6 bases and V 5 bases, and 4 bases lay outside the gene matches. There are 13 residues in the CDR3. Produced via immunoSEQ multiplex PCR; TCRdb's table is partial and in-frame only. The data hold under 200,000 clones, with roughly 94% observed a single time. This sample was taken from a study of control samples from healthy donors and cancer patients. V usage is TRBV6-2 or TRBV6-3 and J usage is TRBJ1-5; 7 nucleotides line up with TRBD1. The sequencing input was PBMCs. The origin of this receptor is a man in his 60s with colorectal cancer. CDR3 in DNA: TGTGCCAGCAGTGGACAGGACGGTCAGCCCCAGCATTTT. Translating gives CASSGQDGQPQHF.